One and the same sample provided the 6 T cell receptor beta chains below, sequenced in a study of blood T cell repertoires in COVID-19. The assay was immunoSEQ multiplex PCR, and TCRdb's table has in-frame clones only and misses some. The sample includes about 150,000 clones, roughly 80% seen only once; the top ten take approximately 7.7%. The sequenced sample was PBMCs or T cells enriched from blood (not recorded which). The source of these receptors is a woman aged 45-65 years who had recovered from COVID-19.

The chain links TRBV9 to TRBJ2-3; weak D call: TRBD2 (6 bases). Trimming stripped 0 bases from V and 2 bases from J, with 10 bases between. This CDR3 has 15 amino acids. The germline V gene has CDR1 SGDLS and CDR2 YYNGEE. The CDR3 DNA reads TGTGCCAGCAGCGTAGGGGGGAGGTACACAGATACGCAGTATTTT. This encodes CASSVGGRYTDTQYF.

The genes are TRBV28 and TRBJ2-7; 8 bases match TRBD1. The CDR3 spans 15 residues. Per germline, CDR1 MDHEN and CDR2 SYDVKM. V was clipped by 4 bases and J by 6 bases; unmatched bases: 11. The CDR3 sequence is CASSSDRGSIGEQYF. The CDR3 DNA reads as TGTGCCAGCAGTTCCGACAGGGGTTCTATAGGCGAGCAGTACTTC.

The chain carries TRBV9 and TRBJ1-6; D gene uncertain. The CDR3 length is 16 residues. CDR1 is SGDLS and CDR2 is YYNGEE in the germline V gene. Trimming stripped 3 bases from V and 0 bases from J, with 10 bases between. The CDR3 protein is CASSEVAGSYNSPLHF. The CDR3 bases are TGTGCCAGCAGCGAGGTCGCGGGCTCCTATAATTCACCCCTCCACTTT.

The rearrangement links TRBV5-1 to TRBJ2-5, with TRBD2 matching over 12 bases. Looked up from germline, CDR1 is SGHRS and CDR2 is YFSETQ. This CDR3 has 18 residues. V was clipped by 2 bases and J by 3 bases; unmatched bases: 11. CDR3 sequence reads: CASSLASGRAGVKETQYF. The CDR3 DNA reads as TGCGCCAGCAGCTTAGCTAGCGGGAGGGCCGGGGTAAAAGAGACCCAGTACTTC.

V and J are TRBV5-1 and TRBJ1-2, with 12 bases aligning to TRBD1. Trimming cost V 4 bases and J 7 bases; bases outside gene matches: 8. From germline, CDR1 is SGHRS and CDR2 YFSETQ. This CDR3 has 15 amino acids. The CDR3 DNA reads TGCGCCAGCAGCGCCGCCGGGACAGGGGGCCTTGGCTACACCTTC. It yields the protein CASSAAGTGGLGYTF.

The V gene is TRBV5-4, the J gene TRBJ1-1, with D maybe TRBD1 (6 bases). Germline values: CDR1 SGHNT, CDR2 YYREEE (reference sequence). The CDR3 length is 15 residues. With 0 bases removed from V and 3 bases from J, the gap between germline ends came to 12 bases. Written as DNA, the CDR3 is TGTGCCAGCAGCTTGGAGGGGGTAGGGGACACTGAAGCTTTCTTT. Its translation is CASSLEGVGDTEAFF.